A single sample gave rise to the 12 T cell receptor beta chains below, sequenced in a study of T cell changes during pregnancy in multiple sclerosis. The protocol was immunoSEQ multiplex PCR, while the TCRdb copy is restricted to in-frame clones and leaves out a portion. This table has approximately 50,000 clones, 91% appearing once. Sequencing was performed on CD8+ T cells from peripheral blood mononuclear cells, taken after pregnancy. All receptors derive from a female donor with multiple sclerosis, enrolled in a pregnancy study.

The chain links TRBV30 to TRBJ2-7; 8 positions match TRBD1. The CDR3 runs 14 residues. The V gene end was trimmed by 5 bases and the J gene end by 7 bases; junction bases not matched to a gene: 13. Germline CDR1 is GTSNPN and CDR2 is SVGIG (reference sequence). In DNA, the CDR3 is TGTGCCTGGGGGACCGAGGACAGGGTTTGGGAGCAGTACTTC. Its translation is CAWGTEDRVWEQYF.

The rearrangement links TRBV9 to TRBJ1-5, with TRBD1 identical over 8 bases. The CDR3 is made up of 13 amino acids. The V gene end was trimmed by 3 bases and the J gene end by 6 bases; junction bases not matched to a gene: 2. CDR1 is SGDLS, CDR2 YYNGEE, per germline. CDR3: CASSATGGQPQHF. The CDR3 region has the DNA TGTGCCAGCAGCGCCACAGGGGGTCAGCCCCAGCATTTT.

This clone was observed a handful of times. The chain links TRBV2 to TRBJ1-1, with D perhaps TRBD1 (5 bases). The CDR3 extends over 11 amino acids. The V end lost 10 bases, the J end lost 8 bases, and 14 bases lay between the germline ends. Germline V CDR1 and CDR2: SNHLY, FYNNEI. CDR3 DNA: TGTGCCAACGAGGAGGGACTAGAAGCTTTCTTT. Amino acid sequence: CANEEGLEAFF. The full variable domain, in which reference TRBV2 and TRBJ1-1 provide the parts outside the CDR3, is EPEVTQTPSHQVTQMGQEVILRCVPISNHLYFYWYRQILGQKVEFLVSFYNNEISEKSEIFDDQFSVERPDGSNFTLKIRSTKLEDSAMYFCANEEGLEAFFGQGTRLTVV.

J is TRBJ1-1 and V is TRBV30, with unresolved D. V was shortened by 0 bases and J by 1 base, with 12 bases between the two germline ends. The germline CDR1 and CDR2 sequences are GTSNPN and SVGIG (reference sequence). The CDR3 totals 15 residues. CDR3: CAWSVTREANTEAFF. CDR3 DNA sequence: TGTGCCTGGAGTGTGACGAGAGAGGCGAACACTGAAGCTTTCTTT.

The chain joins TRBV6-1 to TRBJ1-2; 8 bases agree with TRBD1. This CDR3 contains 16 residues. V trimming: 2 bases; J trimming: 5 bases; junction bases outside the gene matches: 10. Germline CDR1 is MNHNS and CDR2 is SASEGT. The CDR3 DNA reads TGTGCCAGCAGTGAACGGGTACAGGGGGTATATTATGGCTACACCTTC. Residues: CASSERVQGVYYGYTF.

This chain links TRBV19 with TRBJ2-7, with TRBD1 matching over 7 bases. The CDR3 contains 12 residues. The germline CDR1 and CDR2 sequences are LNHDA and SQIVND (reference sequence). The ends lost 5 bases at V and 3 bases at J; junction bases unmatched: 1. The CDR3 sequence is CASSSGGYEQYF. The CDR3 nucleotides are TGTGCCAGTAGTTCAGGGGGCTACGAGCAGTACTTC.

The chain joins TRBV5-6 to TRBJ2-1; 9 bases are a match to TRBD1. CDR3 length equals 15 residues. CDR1 and CDR2 (germline): SGHDT, YYEEEE. J lost 6 bases, V lost 4 bases, and 8 bases had no gene match. CDR3 DNA: TGTGCCAGCAGCGGGGGACAGGGTGGTTTCAATGAGCAGTTCTTC. This sequence encodes CASSGGQGGFNEQFF.

The chain couples TRBV5-1 to TRBJ1-1; D may be TRBD1 (5 bases). Trimming removed 0 bases at V and 4 bases at J, with 13 bases between. CDR1 SGHRS and CDR2 YFSETQ come from the germline V gene. The CDR3 loop spans 15 amino acids. The DNA of the CDR3 is TGCGCCAGCAGCTTGGTTGGAGGGACGGGCACTGAAGCTTTCTTT. Translation gives CASSLVGGTGTEAFF.

The chain recombines TRBV25-1 with TRBJ1-2; tentative D call: TRBD1 (5 bases). CDR1 and CDR2 from the germline V gene are MGHDK and SYGVNS. V was shortened by 1 base and J by 8 bases, with 14 bases between the two germline ends. This CDR3 region has 14 residues. CDR3 sequence: CASSEWEGPGGYTF. The DNA for the CDR3 is TGTGCCAGCAGTGAATGGGAGGGGCCGGGAGGCTACACCTTC.

V gene TRBV6-4 combines with J gene TRBJ2-1; TRBD1 aligns across 8 bases. CDR3 length: 15 amino acids. The junction had 5 bases not matched to a gene; V was cut back by 4 bases and J by 3 bases. Germline lookup yields CDR1 MRHNA and CDR2 SNTAGT. CDR3 sequence reads: CASSAGTGFYNEQFF. DNA for the CDR3: TGTGCCAGCAGTGCCGGGACAGGATTCTACAATGAGCAGTTCTTC.

This chain joins TRBV13 and TRBJ1-5; D ambiguous. The CDR3 runs 14 residues. The germline gives CDR1 PRHDT, CDR2 FYEKMQ (reference sequence). V lost 3 bases, J lost 1 base, and 7 bases lay in between. CDR3: CASSFQASNQPQHF. CDR3 nucleotide sequence: TGTGCCAGCAGCTTTCAGGCAAGCAATCAGCCCCAGCATTTT.

The J gene is TRBJ2-3, the V gene TRBV11-2, with a tentative D call TRBD1 (5 bases). V was clipped by 3 bases and J by 4 bases, with 8 bases between them. Germline-derived CDR1 and CDR2 are SGHAT and FQNNGV. The CDR3 covers 13 residues. CDR3 protein: CASSLGPPDTQYF. For the CDR3, the DNA is TGTGCCAGCAGCTTGGGGCCTCCAGATACGCAGTATTTT.